The 22 T cell receptor beta chains listed next were all sequenced from one sample in a study of post-analysis software for immune sequencing data (dated by TCRdb to between 2015 and 2017). Library method: PCR. TCRdb records Illumina HiSeq 2500 as the sequencer. Unique molecular identifiers were incorporated into TCR beta cDNA libraries to reduce PCR and sequencing biases. TCRdb reran the public reads through fastp at Q25 and MiXCR, keeping productive beta chains. Each entry is one CDR3 protein sequence, shown with its most common DNA and genes. Recorded for this sample are roughly 800,000 distinct CDR3 sequences; just under 30% of them occurred a single time. Jointly, the top ten make up 0.55% to 0.65% of the sample. Overall study outcomes, separate from this receptor: About 5 TRBV segments, including TRBV5-6, TRBV5-1 and TRBV20-1, were significantly more frequent in patients than controls.

These receptors are not linked to any known antigen. The source material was blood. Receptor source: a girl between 5 and 17 years old with multiple sclerosis.

The chain is built from TRBV20-1 and TRBJ2-3; 9 bases map to TRBD1. Trimming removed 5 bases from V and 4 bases from J; junction bases left unmatched: 7. This CDR3 has 14 residues. The germline CDR1 and CDR2 sequences are DFQATT and SNEGSKA (reference sequence). CDR3 sequence: CSAPRDRAADTQYF. The CDR3 nucleotides are TGCAGTGCTCCCCGGGACAGGGCTGCAGATACGCAGTATTTT.

This clonotype was detected only a few times. The chain carries TRBV7-2 and TRBJ1-1; 10 nucleotides match TRBD1. The CDR3 spans 16 residues. Losses at the gene ends were 4 bases for V and 4 bases for J; bases not matched to a gene: 9. CDR1 is SGHTA and CDR2 is FQGNSA in the germline V gene. The CDR3 DNA is TGTGCCAGCAGCTCCACGTTGGACAGGGGGTCCACTGAAGCTTTCTTT. This sequence encodes CASSSTLDRGSTEAFF.

This clonotype was seen a few times. The chain has TRBV28 and TRBJ1-2; TRBD1 might be the D (6 bases). Germline V gene data show CDR1 as MDHEN and CDR2 as SYDVKM. This CDR3 has 14 residues. V lost 7 bases and J 8 bases, leaving 20 bases between the germline ends. This CDR3 reads CASTFRGARGGYTF. The CDR3 bases are TGTGCCAGCACCTTTCGGGGGGCGCGAGGGGGCTACACCTTC.

This clonotype was detected a few times. The chain couples TRBV13 to TRBJ1-2, with 11 bases aligning to TRBD1. J was trimmed by 6 bases and V by 5 bases; bases with no gene match: 8. The CDR3 spans 15 residues. CDR1 PRHDT and CDR2 FYEKMQ come from the germline V gene (reference sequence). The CDR3 is CASSIGQGARDGYTF. CDR3 DNA: TGTGCCAGCAGCATCGGACAGGGGGCGAGAGATGGCTACACCTTC.

V and J are TRBV4-3 and TRBJ2-5; 11 bases agree with TRBD1. Germline V CDR1 and CDR2: LGHNA, YSLEER. The ends lost 4 bases at V and 11 bases at J; junction bases unmatched: 9. The CDR3 consists of 14 residues. The CDR3 loop reads CASSRGQGAHEQYF. In DNA form, the CDR3 reads TGCGCCAGCAGCCGCGGACAGGGGGCGCATGAGCAGTACTTC.

This clonotype was detected only once. This chain connects TRBV5-1 to TRBJ2-1, with 16 bases fitting TRBD2. The germline gives CDR1 SGHRS, CDR2 YFSETQ. The CDR3 spans 16 residues. V shed 1 base, J shed 14 bases, and the junction held 9 bases outside the gene matches. This CDR3 is CASSLTGTSGRAGKFF. The CDR3 DNA reads as TGCGCCAGCAGCTTGACCGGGACTAGCGGGAGGGCTGGGAAGTTCTTC.

V is TRBV14 and J is TRBJ2-7; 9 nucleotides align to TRBD1. There are 17 residues in the CDR3. Germline values: CDR1 SGHDN, CDR2 FVKESK. The trim removed 1 base at V and 2 bases at J, leaving 9 bases unmatched. CDR3 DNA: TGTGCCAGCAGCCAAGGAAAGGGGTGGACAGGGGCCTACGAGCAGTACTTC. Amino acids: CASSQGKGWTGAYEQYF.

The gene calls are TRBV28 and TRBJ2-1, with TRBD2 matching over 7 bases. Germline lookup yields CDR1 MDHEN and CDR2 SYDVKM. This CDR3 has 15 residues. The V segment lost 4 bases and the J segment 10 bases; nucleotides outside the gene matches: 13. In DNA form, the CDR3 reads TGTGCCAGCAGTTGGAACCCGGAACTAGCGAGGGAGCAGTTCTTC. Translation gives CASSWNPELAREQFF.

For this clonotype: One end of the junction is discordant with germline, which a read error may explain. The chain is built from TRBV27 and TRBJ2-3; D not certain. The CDR3 length is 15 residues. The V gene's germline CDR1 is MNHEY and CDR2 SMNVEV (reference sequence). CDR3: CACSFSLRATDTQYF. The CDR3 coding sequence is TGTGCCTGCAGTTTTTCTCTCCGGGCCACAGATACGCAGTATTTT.

For this clonotype: Given a much more abundant clone one base away, this may be a read error. CDR3 sequence: CNVEGGPLGLEQFF. The CDR3 coding sequence is TGCAACGTTGAAGGGGGCCCGCTAGGATTAGAGCAGTTCTTC. The chain combines TRBV29-1 with TRBJ2-1, with 7 bases identical to TRBD1. The CDR3 consists of 14 residues. Per the germline V gene, CDR1 is SQVTM and CDR2 is ANQGSEA.

The chain's CDR3 is CASSQGTGGFDEQFF. The CDR3 nucleotides are TGCGCCAGCAGCCAAGGGACAGGGGGCTTCGATGAGCAGTTCTTC. This rearrangement joins TRBV4-3 to TRBJ2-1; 11 bases match TRBD1. V dropped 1 base and J dropped 8; count of bases not matched to a gene: 4. Germline V gene sequence: CDR1 LGHNA, CDR2 YSLEER. This CDR3 is built from 15 residues.

The V gene is TRBV6-5, the J gene TRBJ2-7; the match to TRBD1 covers 9 bases. V was pared by 5 bases and J by 0 bases, with 5 bases of the junction left unmatched. Germline V CDR1 and CDR2: MNHEY, SVGAGI. The CDR3 has 15 amino acids. The CDR3 region is CASSRDREISYEQYF. The DNA for the CDR3 is TGTGCCAGCAGTAGGGACAGGGAAATCTCCTACGAGCAGTACTTC.

There are a few counts of this clonotype. CDR3 bases: TGCAGCGCCAGGGAATCTAGCACAGATACGCAGTATTTT. Its protein is CSARESSTDTQYF. The chain is built from TRBV29-1 and TRBJ2-3; D might be TRBD1 (5 bases). Deletions cut 7 bases from V and 0 bases from J, with 11 bases between. The germline V gene has CDR1 SQVTM and CDR2 ANQGSEA. The CDR3 length is 13 residues.

The rearrangement links TRBV29-1 to TRBJ2-7, with 12 bases identical to TRBD1. The germline V gene has CDR1 SQVTM and CDR2 ANQGSEA. CDR3 length: 15 residues. The V gene end was trimmed by 5 bases and the J gene end by 3 bases; junction bases not matched to a gene: 8. Written as DNA, the CDR3 is TGCAGCGTTAGTTTCGGGACAGGGGGCTTCTACGAGCAGTACTTC. As protein: CSVSFGTGGFYEQYF.

This clonotype came up a few times. The chain has TRBV3-1 and TRBJ2-1; TRBD2 aligns across 7 bases. Germline V gene sequence: CDR1 LGHDT, CDR2 YNNKEL (reference sequence). The J segment lost 1 base and the V segment lost 2 bases, leaving 2 bases of the junction unmatched. This CDR3 has 15 residues. CDR3 sequence: CASSQWGGSYNEQFF. CDR3 nucleotide sequence: TGTGCCAGCAGCCAATGGGGGGGTTCCTACAATGAGCAGTTCTTC.

V and J are TRBV7-9 and TRBJ2-7; 8 bases are a match to TRBD1. V shed 4 bases and J 4 bases; nucleotides not matched to a gene: 9. CDR1 SEHNR and CDR2 FQNEAQ come from the germline V gene (reference sequence). The length of the CDR3 is 15 residues. The CDR3 loop reads CASSSEGDRQYEQYF. CDR3 nucleotides: TGTGCCAGCAGCTCGGAGGGGGACAGGCAATACGAGCAGTACTTC.

In the case of this clonotype: One end of the junction does not line up with germline, which may come from a read error. The CDR3 loop is CSASYLLGSNQPQHF. CDR3 coding DNA: TGCAGTGCTAGCTATCTCCTGGGGAGCAATCAACCCCAGCATTTT. The chain has TRBV20-1 and TRBJ1-5; D is unresolved. This CDR3 region has 15 residues. The germline V gene has CDR1 DFQATT and CDR2 SNEGSKA (reference sequence).

The V call is TRBV6-6, the J call TRBJ1-2, with a tentative D call TRBD1 (6 bases). Trimming took 2 bases from V and 4 from J, leaving 8 bases between them. The V gene's germline CDR1 is MNHNY and CDR2 SVGAGI (reference sequence). This CDR3 is built from 13 residues. The CDR3 region has the DNA TGTGCCAGCAGTTACGTGACAGGCTATGGCTACACCTTC. This codes for CASSYVTGYGYTF.

This clonotype was detected only once. The rearrangement joins TRBV6-6 to TRBJ2-3; 9 bases line up with TRBD2. Unmatched junction bases numbered 17, after V lost 2 bases and J lost 14 bases. The CDR3 is 16 residues long. Germline V gene sequence: CDR1 MNHNY, CDR2 SVGAGI (reference sequence). Here the CDR3 DNA reads TGTGCCAGCAGTTACGGGTCCGGGGCTAGCGGGACCCCAACGTATTTT. Protein sequence: CASSYGSGASGTPTYF.

This clonotype was detected only a few times. The chain combines TRBV11-2 with TRBJ2-1, with a possible D match to TRBD2 (6 bases). The CDR3 totals 15 residues. V was shortened by 9 bases and J by 7 bases, with 22 bases between the two germline ends. Germline V gene sequence: CDR1 SGHAT, CDR2 FQNNGV. CDR3 coding DNA: TGTGCCAGTGTAAATCGGGAGCAATCTCGGAATGAGCAGTTCTTC. Protein: CASVNREQSRNEQFF. Full variable domain (remainder filled in from reference TRBV11-2 and TRBJ2-1): EAGVAQSPRYKIIEKRQSVAFWCNPISGHATLYWYQQILGQGPKLLIQFQNNGVVDDSQLPKDRFSAERLKGVDSTLKIQPAKLEDSAVYLCASVNREQSRNEQFFGPGTRLTVL.

The genes are TRBV7-9 and TRBJ1-4, with TRBD1 identical over 10 bases. CDR1 and CDR2 (germline): SEHNR, FQNEAQ (reference sequence). The CDR3 has 16 amino acids. The trim removed 7 bases at V and 5 bases at J, leaving 10 bases unmatched. In nucleotides, the CDR3 is TGTGCCAGCACCCCAATTGGGGGACAGGGGAATGAAAAACTGTTTTTT. It yields the protein CASTPIGGQGNEKLFF.

This clonotype was recorded a few times. V and J are TRBV9 and TRBJ2-3; a possible D gene is TRBD2 (6 bases). Germline-derived CDR1 and CDR2 are SGDLS and YYNGEE. V lost 4 bases to trimming and J lost 3 bases, with 15 bases between them. The CDR3 sequence is 15 residues long. The CDR3 protein is CASSPGGVGTDTQYF. Here the CDR3 DNA reads TGTGCCAGCAGCCCCGGCGGGGTAGGGACAGATACGCAGTATTTT. Supplemented by reference TRBV9 and TRBJ2-3, the full variable domain reads DSGVTQTPKHLITATGQRVTLRCSPRSGDLSVYWYQQSLDQGLQFLIQYYNGEERAKGNILERFSAQQFPDLHSELNLSSLELGDSALYFCASSPGGVGTDTQYFGPGTRLTVL.